This is a list of T cell receptor beta chains from one sample in a study of radiation and T cells in renal cell carcinoma. The assay was immunoSEQ multiplex PCR, and TCRdb's table has in-frame clones only and misses some. The repertoire holds over 30,000 clones, with 65% to 85% as singletons. The sample consisted of blood, taken from a patient whose treatment included radiotherapy and nephrectomy. The source of these receptors is a man aged 55 to 69 with renal cell carcinoma. Each CDR3 is given with its conserved first and last residue. A D gene is named only where the DNA matches it firmly. Clone size is given for some rows only: seen once, a few or many times, or a class if the clone is expanded.

D | J | V | size | CDR3 | DNA
TRBD1 | TRBJ1-2 | TRBV18 | . | CASSNTGGFGYGYTF | TGTGCCAGCTCAAATACAGGGGGCTTCGGGTATGGCTACACCTTC
TRBD2 | TRBJ2-1 | TRBV18 | . | CASSPPTLAGGGEQFF | TGTGCCAGCTCACCACCCACTCTAGCGGGAGGGGGTGAGCAGTTCTTC
. | TRBJ1-1 | TRBV30 | . | CAWSRAGAEAFF | TGTGCCTGGAGTAGGGCAGGGGCTGAAGCTTTCTTT
TRBD1 | TRBJ1-1 | TRBV6-5 | . | CASSLTGWTEAFF | TGTGCCAGCAGCTTGACAGGGTGGACTGAAGCTTTCTTT
. | TRBJ1-1 | TRBV27 | . | CASSSRGTEAFF | TGTGCCAGCAGTTCCAGAGGAACTGAAGCTTTCTTT
TRBD1 | TRBJ2-7 | TRBV6-5 | few | CASRSGQGYEQYF | TGTGCCAGCAGATCTGGACAGGGCTACGAGCAGTACTTC
. | TRBJ1-1 | TRBV19 | . | CASRWVDTEAFF | TGTGCCAGTAGATGGGTGGACACTGAAGCTTTCTTT
. | TRBJ1-2 | TRBV6-5 | . | CASSYGEGTYNGYTF | TGTGCCAGCAGTTACGGTGAGGGGACCTATAATGGCTACACCTTC
. | TRBJ2-7 | TRBV7-9 | . | CATDGPYEQYF | TGTGCCACCGACGGCCCCTACGAGCAGTACTTC
. | TRBJ2-3 | TRBV9 | . | CASSVGTDTQYF | TGTGCCAGCAGCGTAGGGACAGATACGCAGTATTTT
TRBD1 | TRBJ2-3 | TRBV2 | . | CASRPGQGSRGTDTQYF | TGTGCCAGCAGGCCTGGACAGGGATCGAGGGGCACAGATACGCAGTATTTT
TRBD2 | TRBJ2-7 | TRBV11-3 | . | CASSKKGASGMYEQYF | TGTGCCAGCAGCAAGAAAGGGGCTAGCGGGATGTACGAGCAGTACTTC
. | TRBJ1-5 | TRBV19 | . | CASSIPTRVARNQPQHF | TGTGCCAGTAGTATCCCGACCAGGGTGGCCCGTAATCAGCCCCAGCATTTT
. | TRBJ2-7 | TRBV19 | . | CASSIRTPGDEQYF | TGTGCCAGTAGTATTAGGACTCCCGGCGACGAGCAGTACTTC
. | TRBJ1-5 | TRBV5-1 | . | CASSLEGGEGQPQHF | TGCGCCAGCAGCTTGGAAGGTGGAGAGGGTCAGCCCCAGCATTTT
TRBD1 | TRBJ2-7 | TRBV30 | few | CAWRRDRVRSEQYF | TGTGCCTGGAGGCGGGACAGGGTAAGAAGCGAGCAGTACTTC
TRBD1 | TRBJ2-7 | TRBV4-1 | . | CASSQEGQLSYEQYF | TGCGCCAGCAGCCAAGAGGGACAGCTGTCCTACGAGCAGTACTTC